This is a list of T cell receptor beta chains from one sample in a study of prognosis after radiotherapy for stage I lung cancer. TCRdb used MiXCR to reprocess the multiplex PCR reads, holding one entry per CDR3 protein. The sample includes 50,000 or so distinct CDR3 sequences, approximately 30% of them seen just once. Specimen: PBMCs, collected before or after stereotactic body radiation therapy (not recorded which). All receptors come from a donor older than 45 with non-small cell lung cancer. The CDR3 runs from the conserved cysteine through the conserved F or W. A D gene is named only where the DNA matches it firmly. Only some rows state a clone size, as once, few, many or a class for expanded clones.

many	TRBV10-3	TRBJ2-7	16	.	TGTGCCATCAGTGAAAGCAGGGGCCTCATCTCCTACGAGCAGTACTTC	CAISESRGLISYEQYF
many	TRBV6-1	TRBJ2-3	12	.	TGTGCCAGCAGGGGATTTCCAGATACGCAGTATTTT	CASRGFPDTQYF
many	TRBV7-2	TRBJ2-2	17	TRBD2	TGTGCCAGCAGCTTAAGGATGGGGGAGGGCCGGGGCGGGGAGCTGTTTTTT	CASSLRMGEGRGGELFF
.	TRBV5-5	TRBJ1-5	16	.	TGTGCCAGCAGCCCCGGTGGTTTGGGGCCTAATCATCCCCAGCATTTT	CASSPGGLGPNHPQHF
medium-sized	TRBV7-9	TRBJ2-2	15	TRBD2	TGTGCCAGCAGCTTTCTAGCGGATCTCACCGGGGAGCTGTTTTTT	CASSFLADLTGELFF
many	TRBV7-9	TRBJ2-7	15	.	TGTGCCAGCAGCGAGATGCGGGCAGGGACCTACGAGCAGTACTTC	CASSEMRAGTYEQYF
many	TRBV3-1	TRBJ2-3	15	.	TGTGCCAGCAGCCAAGTCGGGGAAGTCACAGATACGCAGTATTTT	CASSQVGEVTDTQYF
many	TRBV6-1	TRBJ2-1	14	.	TGTGCCAGCAGTGAAGCGGGGGGAAACAATGAGCAGTTCTTC	CASSEAGGNNEQFF
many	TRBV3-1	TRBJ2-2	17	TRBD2	TGTGCCAGCAGTCGAATCAGCGGGAGGCGAAGCACCGGGGAGCTGTTTTTT	CASSRISGRRSTGELFF
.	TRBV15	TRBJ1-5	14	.	TGTGCCACCAGCAGAGGCGATTGGGCCCAGCCCCAGCATTTT	CATSRGDWAQPQHF
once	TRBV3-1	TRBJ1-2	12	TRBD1	TGTGCCAGCAGCCGAGGGGGCGATGGCTACACCTTC	CASSRGGDGYTF
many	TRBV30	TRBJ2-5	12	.	TGTGCCTGGACAGGAGGTTGGGAGACCCAGTACTTC	CAWTGGWETQYF
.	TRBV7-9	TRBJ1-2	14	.	TGTGCCAGCAGCCTAAGCGGGGCGGATAATTGCTACACCTTC	CASSLSGADNCYTF
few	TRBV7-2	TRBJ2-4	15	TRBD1	TGTGCCAGCAGCTTAGTAGGGACAGGGTCCAACATTCAGTACTTC	CASSLVGTGSNIQYF
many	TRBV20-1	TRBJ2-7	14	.	TGCAGTGCTAGAGATTTGGGCAGCTCCTACGAGCAGTACTTC	CSARDLGSSYEQYF
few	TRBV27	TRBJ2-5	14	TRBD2	TGTGCCAGCAGTTTACTAGCGGGAACAGAGACCCAGTACTTC	CASSLLAGTETQYF
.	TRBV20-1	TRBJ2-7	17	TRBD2	TGCAGTGCTAGGATTGGCATTAGAGGCGGGAGGACCTACGATCAGTACTTC	CSARIGIRGGRTYDQYF
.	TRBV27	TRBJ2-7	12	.	TGTGCCAGTCCCCACAGCTCCTACGAGAAGTACTTC	CASPHSSYEKYF
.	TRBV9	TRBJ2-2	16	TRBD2	TGTGCCAGCAGCGTAGGACTAGCGGCGAACATCGTGGAGCTGTTTTTT	CASSVGLAANIVELFF
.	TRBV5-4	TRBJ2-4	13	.	TGTGCCAGCAGCCCAGGACAAGAAAACATTCAGTACTTC	CASSPGQENIQYF
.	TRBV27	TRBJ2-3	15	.	TGTGCCAGCAGTTTATCGAGGCGGGGCCCCAATACGAAGTATTTT	CASSLSRRGPNTKYF
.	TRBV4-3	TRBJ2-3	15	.	TGCGCCAGCAGACAAGCACGGGGGGCCATCGATACGCAGTATTTT	CASRQARGAIDTQYF
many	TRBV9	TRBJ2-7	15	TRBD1	TGTGCCAGCAGCGTTTCGCCGGGACAGACCTACGAGCAGTACTTC	CASSVSPGQTYEQYF
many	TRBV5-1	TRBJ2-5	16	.	TGCGCCAGCAGCTTGCGTAACGCAGGGGGGTCAGAGACCCAGTACTTC	CASSLRNAGGSETQYF
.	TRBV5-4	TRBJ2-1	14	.	TGTGCCAGCAGCGAAGGACCAGCGAACAATGAGCAGTTCTTC	CASSEGPANNEQFF
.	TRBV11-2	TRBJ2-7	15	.	TGTGCCAGCAGCTACCATCCGGGAGCACCCTACGAGCAGTACTTC	CASSYHPGAPYEQYF
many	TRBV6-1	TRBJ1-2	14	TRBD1	TGTGCCAGCAGTCCGGCAGGGGGGCACTATGGCTACACCTTC	CASSPAGGHYGYTF
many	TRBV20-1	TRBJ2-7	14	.	TGCAGTGCTAGCTCTCCGACAGACAAATACGAGCAGTACTTC	CSASSPTDKYEQYF
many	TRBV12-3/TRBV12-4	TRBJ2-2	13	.	TGTGCCAGCAGTCAACAGAACACCGGGGAGCTGTTTTTT	CASSQQNTGELFF
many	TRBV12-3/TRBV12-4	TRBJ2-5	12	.	TGTGCCAGCAGCTACAGTATACAGACCCAGTACTTC	CASSYSIQTQYF
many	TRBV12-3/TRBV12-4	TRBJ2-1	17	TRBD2	TGTGCCAGCAGTTTACCCCTCGGTGCGGGAGGGAACAATGAGCAGTTCTTC	CASSLPLGAGGNNEQFF
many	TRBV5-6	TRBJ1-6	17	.	TGTGCCAGCGGGAGCGGCTTGGCTGCCGTCTATAATTCACCCCTCCACTTT	CASGSGLAAVYNSPLHF
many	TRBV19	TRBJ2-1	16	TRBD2	TGTGCCAGTAGAACCCCTAGCGGGCAGGAACTCAATGAGCAGTTCTTC	CASRTPSGQELNEQFF
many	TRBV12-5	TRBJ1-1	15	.	TGTGCTAGTGCCCTCTGGGGGGGGGGGAACACTGAAGCTTTCTTT	CASALWGGGNTEAFF
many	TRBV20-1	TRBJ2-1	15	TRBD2	TGCAGTGCCCTCCAACTAGCGGATCTAAACAATGAGCAGTTCTTC	CSALQLADLNNEQFF
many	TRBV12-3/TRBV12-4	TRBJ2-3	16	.	TGTGCCAGCAGTTTTCGTAGCGGTAGGGGCACAGATACGCAGTATTTT	CASSFRSGRGTDTQYF
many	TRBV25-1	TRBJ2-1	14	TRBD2	TGTGCCAGCAGACAAGGACTAGCGGCCAATGAGCAGTTCTTC	CASRQGLAANEQFF
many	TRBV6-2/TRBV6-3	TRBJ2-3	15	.	TGTGCCAGCAGTGGAGTCCTGCTCGGGACAGATACGCAGTATTTT	CASSGVLLGTDTQYF
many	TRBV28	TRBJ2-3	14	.	TGTGCCAGCAGTTTTGGGTGGAGCACAGATACGCAGTATTTT	CASSFGWSTDTQYF
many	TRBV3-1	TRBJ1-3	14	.	TGTGCCAGCAGCCCCAACCTCAGACGAAACACCATATATTTT	CASSPNLRRNTIYF
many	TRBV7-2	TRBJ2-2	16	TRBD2	TGTGCCAGCAGCTTAGTTGCTAGCGGGAATACCGGGGAGCTGTTTTTT	CASSLVASGNTGELFF
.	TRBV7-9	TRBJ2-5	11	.	TGTGCCAGCAGCTTACTCATAGCCCATTACTTC	CASSLLIAHYF
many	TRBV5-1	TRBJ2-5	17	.	TGCGCCAGCAGCCAGCAGCCCCAGGGGGGGGGCGGAGAGACCCAGTACTTC	CASSQQPQGGGGETQYF
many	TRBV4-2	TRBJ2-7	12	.	TGTGCCAGCAGCCAAGGGTGGGACTCGCTACACTTC	CASSQGWDSLHF
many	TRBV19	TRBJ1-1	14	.	TGTGCCAGTAGTTTTTGGGCCGCGAACACTGAAGCTTTCTTT	CASSFWAANTEAFF
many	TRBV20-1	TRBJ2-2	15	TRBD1	TGCAGTGCTAGTAGTGCTGGACAGGGCACCGGGGAGCTGTTTTTT	CSASSAGQGTGELFF
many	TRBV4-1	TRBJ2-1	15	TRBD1	TGCGCCAGCAGCCACCCCAGGACAGGGGGGGCTGAGCAGTTCTTC	CASSHPRTGGAEQFF
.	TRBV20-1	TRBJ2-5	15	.	TGCAGTGATAGAGATCCAGCTTTCTCTAAAGAGAACCAGTACTTC	CSDRDPAFSKENQYF
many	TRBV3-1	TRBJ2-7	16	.	TGTGCCAGCAGCCAAAACCCGCGCGGCCAGAAGGTCGAGCAGTACTTC	CASSQNPRGQKVEQYF
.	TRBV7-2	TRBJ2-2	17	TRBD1	TGTGCCAGCATCCTAACTTACAGGGGGACGAACACCGGGGAGCTGTTTTTT	CASILTYRGTNTGELFF
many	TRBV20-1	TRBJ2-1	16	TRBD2	TGCAGTGCTAGCGGGCTAGCGGGAGCGAAGGGGAATGAGCAGTTCTTC	CSASGLAGAKGNEQFF
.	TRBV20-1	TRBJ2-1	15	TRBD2	TGCAGTGCTAGAGAGCTAGCGGGTAACTACAATGAGCAGTTCTTC	CSARELAGNYNEQFF
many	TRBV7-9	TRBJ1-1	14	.	TGTGCCAGCAGCTTAGCCAGCAGAAACACTGAAGCTTTCTTT	CASSLASRNTEAFF
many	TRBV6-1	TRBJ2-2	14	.	TGTGCCAGCAGTGAACAGGGGGGGACCGGGGAGCTGTTTTTT	CASSEQGGTGELFF
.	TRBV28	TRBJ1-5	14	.	TGTGCCAGCAAGGACGGGTTATCATGTCAGCCCCAGCATTTT	CASKDGLSCQPQHF
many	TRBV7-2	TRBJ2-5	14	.	TGTGCCAGCAACCCTTCCGCCGGGCGGGAGACCCAGTACTTC	CASNPSAGRETQYF
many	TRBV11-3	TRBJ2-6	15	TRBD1	TGTGCCAGCAGCCCGGGACAGGCCTACCCCAACGTCCTGACTTTC	CASSPGQAYPNVLTF
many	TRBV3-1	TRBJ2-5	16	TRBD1	TGTGCCAGCAGCTCCTGGACAGGGACGGGATCAGAGACCCAGTACTTC	CASSSWTGTGSETQYF
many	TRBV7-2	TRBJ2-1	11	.	TGTGCCAGCAACCGAAACAATGAGCAGTTCTTC	CASNRNNEQFF